This T cell receptor (beta chain) was captured in a study of cytotoxic CD8 clonotypes in ibrutinib-treated CLL. In the study overall: By median around 70 months, roughly 12 had progressed and 14 stayed remitted; responses had been 2 complete and about 25 partial.

Regarding this clone: The antigen remains undetermined. Other nucleotide sequences in the sample specify the same CDR3.

With 6 bases removed from V and 2 bases from J, the gap between germline ends came to 10 bases. This CDR3 contains 13 residues. Germline CDR1 reads KGHSH; CDR2 reads LQKENI. Study findings and constraints: Baseline clonality, above age-matched healthy donor levels, tracked circulating CD8+ T-cell counts.

The data were produced by immunoSEQ multiplex PCR, yet TCRdb's version contains in-frame clones alone and is incomplete. The sample consists of around 200,000 clones, just over 70% of them appearing once. The sample was PBMCs, taken after 12 months of ibrutinib treatment. The sequence was obtained from a human donor with chronic lymphocytic leukemia. This rearrangement joins TRBV18 to TRBJ2-5; D uncertain. The CDR3 DNA follows: TGTGCCAGCTCGCCGGGCTTGCAAGAGACCCAGTACTTC. Protein product: CASSPGLQETQYF.